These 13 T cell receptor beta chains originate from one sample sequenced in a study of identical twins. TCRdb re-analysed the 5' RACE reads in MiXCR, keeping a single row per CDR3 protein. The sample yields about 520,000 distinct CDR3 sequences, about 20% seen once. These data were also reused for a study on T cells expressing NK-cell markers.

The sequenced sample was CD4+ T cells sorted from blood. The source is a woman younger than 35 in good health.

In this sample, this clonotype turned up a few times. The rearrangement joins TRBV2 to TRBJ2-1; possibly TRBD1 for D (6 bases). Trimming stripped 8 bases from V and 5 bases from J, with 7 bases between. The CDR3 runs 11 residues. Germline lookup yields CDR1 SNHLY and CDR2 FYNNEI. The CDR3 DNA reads TGTGCCAGCGGACAGCACAATGAGCAGTTCTTC. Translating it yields CASGQHNEQFF. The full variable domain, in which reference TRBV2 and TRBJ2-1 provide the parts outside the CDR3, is EPEVTQTPSHQVTQMGQEVILRCVPISNHLYFYWYRQILGQKVEFLVSFYNNEISEKSEIFDDQFSVERPDGSNFTLKIRSTKLEDSAMYFCASGQHNEQFFGPGTRLTVL.

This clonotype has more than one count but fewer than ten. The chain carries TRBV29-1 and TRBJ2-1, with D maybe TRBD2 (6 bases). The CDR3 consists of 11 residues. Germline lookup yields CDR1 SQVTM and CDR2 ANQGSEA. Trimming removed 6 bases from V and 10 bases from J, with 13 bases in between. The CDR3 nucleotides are TGCAGCGTCCGACTAGTCAGCGAGCAGTTCTTC. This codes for CSVRLVSEQFF.

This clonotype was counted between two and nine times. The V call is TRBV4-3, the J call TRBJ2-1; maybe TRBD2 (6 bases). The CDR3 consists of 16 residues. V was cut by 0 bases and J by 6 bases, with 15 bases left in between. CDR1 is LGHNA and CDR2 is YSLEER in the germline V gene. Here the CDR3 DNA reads TGCGCCAGCAGCCAAGATGGGGGAGGTGGAGGCAATGAGCAGTTCTTC. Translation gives CASSQDGGGGGNEQFF.

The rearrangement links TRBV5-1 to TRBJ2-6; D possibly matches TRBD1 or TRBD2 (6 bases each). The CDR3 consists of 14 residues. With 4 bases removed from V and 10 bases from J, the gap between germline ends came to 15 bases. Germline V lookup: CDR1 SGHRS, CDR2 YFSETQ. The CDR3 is CASSPEGTSNVLTF. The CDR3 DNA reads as TGCGCCAGCAGCCCGGAGGGGACATCAAACGTCCTGACTTTC.

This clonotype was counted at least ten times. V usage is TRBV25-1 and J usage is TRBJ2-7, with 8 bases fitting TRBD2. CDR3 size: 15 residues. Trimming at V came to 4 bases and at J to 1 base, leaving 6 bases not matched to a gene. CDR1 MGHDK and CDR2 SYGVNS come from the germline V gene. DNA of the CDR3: TGTGCCAGCAGTGCTACTAGCGGATTATCCTACGAGCAGTACTTC. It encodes CASSATSGLSYEQYF.

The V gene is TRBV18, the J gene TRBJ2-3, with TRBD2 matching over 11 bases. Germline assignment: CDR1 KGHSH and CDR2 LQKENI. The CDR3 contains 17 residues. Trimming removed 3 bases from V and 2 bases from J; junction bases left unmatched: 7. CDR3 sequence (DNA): TGTGCCAGCTCACCGGCGGGACTAGCGGCACCCACAGATACGCAGTATTTT. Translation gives CASSPAGLAAPTDTQYF.

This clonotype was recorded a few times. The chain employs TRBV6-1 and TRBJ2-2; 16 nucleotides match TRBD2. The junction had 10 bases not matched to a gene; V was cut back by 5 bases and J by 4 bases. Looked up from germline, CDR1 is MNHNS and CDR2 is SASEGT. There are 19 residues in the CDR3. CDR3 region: CASSPGTSGRARVTGELFF. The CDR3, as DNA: TGTGCCAGCAGTCCCGGGACTAGCGGGAGGGCCCGAGTCACCGGGGAGCTGTTTTTT.

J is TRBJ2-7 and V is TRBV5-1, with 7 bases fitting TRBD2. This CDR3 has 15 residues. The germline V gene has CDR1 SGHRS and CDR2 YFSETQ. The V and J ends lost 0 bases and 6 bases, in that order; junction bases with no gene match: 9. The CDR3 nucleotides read TGCGCCAGCAGCTTGGCCGGACTAGGGTCGAGCGAGCAGTACTTC. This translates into CASSLAGLGSSEQYF.

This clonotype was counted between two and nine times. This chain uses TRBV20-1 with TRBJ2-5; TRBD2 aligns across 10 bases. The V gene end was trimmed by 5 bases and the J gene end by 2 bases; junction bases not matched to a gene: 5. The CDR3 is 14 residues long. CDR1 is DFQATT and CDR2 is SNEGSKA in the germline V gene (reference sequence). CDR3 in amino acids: CSAVSGGGQETQYF. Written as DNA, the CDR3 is TGCAGTGCTGTAAGCGGGGGGGGACAAGAGACCCAGTACTTC.

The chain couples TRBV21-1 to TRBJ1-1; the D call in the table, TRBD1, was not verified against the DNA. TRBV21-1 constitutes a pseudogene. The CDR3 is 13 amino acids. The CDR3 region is CATRTGRNTEAFF. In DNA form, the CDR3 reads TGTGCCACCCGGACAGGGAGGAACACTGAAGCTTTCTTT.

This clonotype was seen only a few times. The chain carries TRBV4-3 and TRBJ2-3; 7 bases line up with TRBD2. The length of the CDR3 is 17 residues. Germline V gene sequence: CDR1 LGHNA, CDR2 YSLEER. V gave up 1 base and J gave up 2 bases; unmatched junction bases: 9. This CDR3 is CASSQGKAGRDTDTQYF. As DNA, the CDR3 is TGCGCCAGCAGCCAAGGCAAAGCTGGGAGGGACACAGATACGCAGTATTTT.

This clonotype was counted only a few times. The DNA of the CDR3 is TGCAGTGCTAGCGTGAATCAGTGGGGCGAGCAGTACTTC. Translating it yields CSASVNQWGEQYF. V usage is TRBV20-1 and J usage is TRBJ2-7, with D unresolved. The V end lost 3 bases, the J end lost 6 bases, and 15 bases lay between the germline ends. Germline CDR1 is DFQATT and CDR2 is SNEGSKA (reference sequence). The CDR3 covers 13 residues.

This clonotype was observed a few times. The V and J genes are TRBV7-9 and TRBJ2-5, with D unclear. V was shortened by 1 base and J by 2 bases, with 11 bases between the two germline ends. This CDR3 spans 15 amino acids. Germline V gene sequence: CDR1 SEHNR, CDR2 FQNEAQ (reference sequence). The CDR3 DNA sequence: TGTGCCAGCAGCTTAGATCGCACTTCGCAAGAGACCCAGTACTTC. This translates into CASSLDRTSQETQYF.